This T cell receptor beta chain originates from a study of blood T cell repertoires in COVID-19. Study summary: The United States, Italy and Spain provided the acute and convalescent COVID-19 samples. In each case, the material was cDNA or gDNA derived from T cells, B-cell-depleted T cells, or PBMCs.

CDR3 length: 15 residues. Germline values: CDR1 SGHRS, CDR2 YFSETQ. Trimming removed 0 bases at V and 1 base at J, with 7 bases between. Authors' processing steps: Amplified reference gene primers provided the basis for estimating nucleated cell counts. Using immunoSEQ multiplex PCR, the repertoire was profiled, and TCRdb retains in-frame clones only, with some absent. Clone size and the V and J calls come from that table; the DNA yielded D and trimming. This sample yields about 64,000 clones, of which 90% are seen a single time; less than 9.5% belongs to the top ten. The clonotype was recovered from an elderly woman with active COVID-19. What was sequenced was peripheral blood. The V and J genes are TRBV5-1 and TRBJ2-2; D unresolved. DNA for the CDR3: TGCGCCAGCAGCTTGGACGGTCAGAACACCGGGGAGCTGTTTTTT. This gives the protein CASSLDGQNTGELFF.